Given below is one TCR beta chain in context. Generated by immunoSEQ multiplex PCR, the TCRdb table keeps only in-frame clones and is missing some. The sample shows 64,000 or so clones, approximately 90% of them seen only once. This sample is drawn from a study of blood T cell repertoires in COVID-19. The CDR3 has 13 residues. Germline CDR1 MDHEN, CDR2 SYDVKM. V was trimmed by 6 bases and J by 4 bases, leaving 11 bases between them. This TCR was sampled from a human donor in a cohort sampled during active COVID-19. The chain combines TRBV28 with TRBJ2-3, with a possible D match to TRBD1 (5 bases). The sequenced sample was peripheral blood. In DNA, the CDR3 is TGTGCCAGCAGGGCCCAAGGGGCAGATACGCAGTATTTT. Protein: CASRAQGADTQYF.